This entry features one T cell receptor beta chain sequence. Methods used by the authors: For nucleated cells, counts were estimated from reference gene primer amplification. Using immunoSEQ multiplex PCR, the repertoire was profiled, and TCRdb retains in-frame clones only, with some absent. V, J and clone size were drawn from that table, and D and trimming were deduced from the DNA. The profile covers 100,000 to 150,000 clones, with roughly 88% appearing a single time and about 5.4% taken by the ten largest. These data belong to a study of blood T cell repertoires in COVID-19. Study details: Samples taken during acute and convalescent COVID-19 were collected in the United States, Italy and Spain. Sources were T cells, B-cell-depleted T cells, or PBMCs; the material itself was cDNA or gDNA.

V gave up 6 bases and J gave up 8 bases; unmatched junction bases: 9. In germline, CDR1 is MDHEN, CDR2 SYDVKM. The CDR3 spans 15 residues. The sample was peripheral blood. V usage is TRBV28 and J usage is TRBJ1-6, with 8 bases aligning to TRBD1. The TCR was taken from a human donor in a cohort sampled during active COVID-19. The CDR3 bases are TGTGCCAGCAGGCGACCGGGACAGGCCTATTCACCCCTCCACTTT. It translates to CASRRPGQAYSPLHF.